This TCR beta chain is drawn from a study of control samples from healthy donors and cancer patients. CDR3 length: 14 residues. The V end lost 6 bases, the J end lost 5 bases, and 13 bases lay between the germline ends. Germline V gives CDR1 MGHDK, CDR2 SYGVNS. Clones were sequenced by immunoSEQ multiplex PCR, and TCRdb holds only the in-frame ones, with some missing. The repertoire holds 90,000 to 110,000 clones, with roughly 80% as singletons. This TCR came from a woman between 50 and 59 years old in good health. Sequenced material: blood. The V gene is TRBV25-1, the J gene TRBJ2-2, with D possibly TRBD1 on 6 matching bases. The CDR3 spells CASRGTTTTGELFF. In DNA, the CDR3 is TGTGCCAGCAGGGGGACAACCACGACCGGGGAGCTGTTTTTT. Full variable domain (remainder filled in from reference TRBV25-1 and TRBJ2-2): EADIYQTPRYLVIGTGKKITLECSQTMGHDKMYWYQQDPGMELHLIHYSYGVNSTEKGDLSSESTVSRIRTEHFPLTLESARPSHTSQYLCASRGTTTTGELFFGEGSRLTVL.